This TCR beta chain was observed in a study of Graves' ophthalmopathy and Graves' hyperthyroidism listed by TCRdb under 2018. In terms of the full investigation: Hyperthyroidism was defined as stable when no progression to ophthalmopathy occurred within 18 months of follow-up. To explore V-J signatures that distinguish ophthalmopathy from hyperthyroidism, a discovery set of about 99 patients was enrolled, made up of around 40 with ophthalmopathy and roughly 57 with stable hyperthyroidism. Once sampling was done, hyperthyroidism patients were given methimazole at a starting dose of 30 mg daily, while ophthalmopathy patients were given high-dose intravenous methylprednisolone. In roughly 6 hyperthyroidism patients, T-cell repertoires of thyroid tissue and blood were compared. To tell Graves' ophthalmopathy apart from Graves' hyperthyroidism, and to predict which patients would progress to ophthalmopathy, the study relied on TCR beta repertoire signatures. For independent validation, a separate cohort was made up of about 18 hyperthyroidism patients plus 17 patients who later progressed from hyperthyroidism to ophthalmopathy. In total, 135 blood samples were TCR-sequenced: approximately 40 ophthalmopathy, over 70 hyperthyroidism and about 17 hyperthyroidism-to-ophthalmopathy patients. Results the study describes overall, beyond this receptor: In validation, the model predicted ophthalmopathy progression with more than 55% sensitivity and approximately 78% specificity; 12 predicted patients were CT-confirmed with GO in a median of approximately 6.2 months. Ophthalmopathy was separated from stable hyperthyroidism by the 13-signature model with around 89% sensitivity and about 83% specificity in cross-validation and with 80%/75% in the test set. Sample size was not predetermined statistically, and investigators were not blinded to group allocation. Among expanded thyroid clonotypes with frequency above 0.001, most also showed up in blood, which suggests that blood repertoires may reflect the thyroid immune response.

Hyperthyroidism patients were newly diagnosed, with disease duration under 2 months, and aged 18 to 65 years. Anyone with other autoimmune diseases, uncontrolled infections, pregnancy or lactation was excluded from the study. Clinical symptoms, serum thyroxine, TRAb, thyroid ultrasound and orbital computed tomography formed the basis of the diagnosis. Total RNA was extracted with Trizol reagent and quality-checked on an Agilent 2100 Bioanalyzer. For repertoire sequencing, the TCR beta CDR3 regions were amplified from RNA transcripts. HTBI primers and the Qiagen OneStep RT-PCR kit were used in a first-round RT-PCR, which was followed by a second-round multiplex PCR, size selection and purification. Libraries were sequenced paired-end with 100 bp reads on an Illumina HiSeq2000. Per the original workflow: SOAPnuke was used to process the reads, throwing out any read that had adapters, had uncalled bases, had a mean Phred below 15, or lacked an exact constant-primer or identifier match. High-quality paired reads were merged with COPE v1.2.5. Each unique nucleotide sequence was defined as a clonotype, and clonotypes were aligned to IMGT TRB V, D and J references with MiTCR v1.1. Analysis was restricted to V-J combinations with a frequency above 0.0001, which covered roughly 99% of repertoires. For each V-J combination, a TCR clonal expansion and chaos score was defined as the ratio of F50 clonal expansion to chaos observed in the TCRdist matrix. Welch's t-statistics and random forest were used to reduce features to approximately 13 V-J combinations, which were fed into a naive Bayes classifier. Thyroid-blood repertoire similarity was quantified with the Morisita-Horn index. TCRdb reprocessing: public reads trimmed at Q25 with fastp, clones called with MiXCR, in-frame beta chains kept. Each CDR3 protein appears once, grouped with its most common genes and DNA. What appears here as the V and J calls and clone size reflects TCRdb's work, not the paper's. This sample comprises about 590,000 distinct CDR3 sequences, just under 40% of them detected only once. The ten top clones hold less than 4.5% of the sample.

Via the germline V gene, CDR1 is SGHRS and CDR2 YFSETQ. The CDR3 holds 13 amino acids from the cysteine to the phenylalanine. CDR3 DNA only is kept here, 39 bases in frame from base 1. Trimming accounts for 7 bases at V and 3 bases at J, while the number of junction bases matched to no gene is 2. As to this clonotype: It has no known antigen specificity. The input lacks base qualities; no much larger clone sits a single base away.

The TCR was taken from an adult man with Graves' hyperthyroidism. The sample consisted of peripheral blood or thyroid tissue (not recorded which). Recombination linked TRBV5-1 to TRBJ2-3, with 10 bases aligning to TRBD2. The DNA reads TGCGCCAGCGCACTAGCGGGGACAGATACGCAGTATTTT. This gives the protein CASALAGTDTQYF.